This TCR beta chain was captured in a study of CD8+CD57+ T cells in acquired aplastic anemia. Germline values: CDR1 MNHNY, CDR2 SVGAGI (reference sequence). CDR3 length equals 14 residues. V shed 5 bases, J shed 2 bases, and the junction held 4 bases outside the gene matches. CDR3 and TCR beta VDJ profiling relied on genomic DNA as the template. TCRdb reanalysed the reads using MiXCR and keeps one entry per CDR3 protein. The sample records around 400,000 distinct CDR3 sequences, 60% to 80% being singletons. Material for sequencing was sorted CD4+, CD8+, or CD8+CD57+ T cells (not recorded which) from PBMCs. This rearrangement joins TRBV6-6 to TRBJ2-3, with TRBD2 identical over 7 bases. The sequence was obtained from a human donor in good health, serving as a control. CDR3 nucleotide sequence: TGTGCCAGCAGTGAAGCGGGGTACACAGATACGCAGTATTTT. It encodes CASSEAGYTDTQYF.